The entry below describes one T cell receptor (beta chain). Donors of Cohort 3 who recovered were those that had two negative PCRs, clearance, or symptom resolution. The source of the sample is a study of blood T cell repertoires in COVID-19. Across the whole study: The samples span acute and convalescent COVID-19 from the United States, Italy and Spain. In each case, the material was cDNA or gDNA derived from T cells, B-cell-depleted T cells, or PBMCs.

Sequencing was performed with immunoSEQ multiplex PCR; in TCRdb, only in-frame clones are kept and a portion is missing. The sample yields 250,000 to 300,000 clones, approximately 90% seen once. CDR1 is SNHLY, CDR2 FYNNEI, per germline. This CDR3 region has 15 residues. J was trimmed by 5 bases and V by 2 bases; bases with no gene match: 5. Sequenced input: PBMCs or T cells enriched from blood (not recorded which). The sequence came from a young man who had recovered from COVID-19. The V call is TRBV2, the J call TRBJ1-1; 10 bases map to TRBD1. CDR3 in amino acids: CASSELGQGRTEAFF. CDR3 DNA: TGTGCCAGCAGTGAATTGGGACAGGGGAGGACTGAAGCTTTCTTT.